The 21 T cell receptor beta chains given below trace back to one sample, sequenced in a study of CD8+ T cells in alopecia areata. RNA extraction was followed by reverse transcription into cDNA, which acted as the sequencing template. The protocol was immunoSEQ multiplex PCR, while the TCRdb copy is restricted to in-frame clones and leaves out a portion. In the table there are about 110,000 clones, 55% to 70% of which are singletons. The sample consisted of NKG2D-low CD8+ T cells sorted from blood. Receptors originate from a human donor with alopecia areata.

This clone was seen a single time. The chain uses TRBV28 and TRBJ1-1; D is uncertain. Trimming removed 5 bases at V and 1 base at J, with 11 bases between. CDR1 MDHEN and CDR2 SYDVKM come from the germline V gene. The CDR3 is 14 residues long. The CDR3 nucleotides are TGTGCCAGCAGTAACCCGGGGTGGAACACTGAAGCTTTCTTT. Translated, it gives CASSNPGWNTEAFF. The full variable domain, with the rest looked up from reference TRBV28 and TRBJ1-1, is DVKVTQSSRYLVKRTGEKVFLECVQDMDHENMFWYRQDPGLGLRLIYFSYDVKMKEKGDIPEGYSVSREKKERFSLILESASTNQTSMYLCASSNPGWNTEAFFGQGTRLTVV.

The chain carries TRBV7-3 and TRBJ2-4; TRBD2 is a possible D gene (6 bases). Looked up from germline, CDR1 is SGHTA and CDR2 is FQGTGA. With 2 bases removed from V and 4 bases from J, the gap between germline ends came to 12 bases. This CDR3 comprises 15 residues. CDR3 protein: CASSLDGTQKNIQYF. In nucleotides, the CDR3 is TGTGCCAGCAGCTTAGACGGGACTCAGAAAAACATTCAGTACTTC.

This clone has only a few counts. The rearrangement joins TRBV5-6 to TRBJ2-7; D is undetermined. Trimming took 0 bases from V and 2 from J, leaving 3 bases between them. From germline, CDR1 is SGHDT and CDR2 YYEEEE. The CDR3 runs to 12 residues. In nucleotides, the CDR3 is TGTGCCAGCAGCTTGGCTCCCTACGAGCAGTACTTC. Protein product: CASSLAPYEQYF.

V usage is TRBV7-9 and J usage is TRBJ2-1; D not resolved. CDR1 is SEHNR and CDR2 is FQNEAQ in the germline V gene (reference sequence). This CDR3 has 11 amino acids. The V end lost 7 bases, the J end lost 8 bases, and 9 bases lay between the germline ends. The CDR3 DNA reads as TGTGCCAGCAACCCGAGCGATGAGCAGTTCTTC. Its translation is CASNPSDEQFF.

The genes are TRBV28 and TRBJ1-1, with 7 bases that match TRBD1. CDR1 is MDHEN and CDR2 is SYDVKM in the germline V gene. The V gene end was trimmed by 6 bases and the J gene end by 2 bases; junction bases not matched to a gene: 6. This CDR3 has 14 amino acids. The DNA for the CDR3 is TGTGCCAGCAGCTTGGGACAGTCAAACACTGAAGCTTTCTTT. This translates into CASSLGQSNTEAFF.

The chain uses TRBV27 and TRBJ1-2, with D possibly matching TRBD1 (6 bases). Germline V CDR1 and CDR2: MNHEY, SMNVEV (reference sequence). The CDR3 contains 15 residues. V gave up 5 bases and J gave up 6 bases, with 19 bases separating them. CDR3 nucleotides: TGTGCCAGCAGTCCCCAGGGGTCTGGGTTCAATGGCTACACCTTC. Encoded protein: CASSPQGSGFNGYTF.

The rearrangement links TRBV2 to TRBJ2-1; the D is unclear. V lost 8 bases and J 15 bases, leaving 17 bases between the germline ends. The CDR3 covers 11 residues. CDR1 and CDR2 (germline): SNHLY, FYNNEI. The CDR3 DNA is TGTGCCAGCCAGAAGGGTTTGGGTCGGTTCTTC. Protein sequence: CASQKGLGRFF.

This rearrangement joins TRBV11-2 to TRBJ2-5, with D possibly being TRBD2 (6 bases). CDR3 length: 12 amino acids. Deletions cut 8 bases from V and 0 bases from J, with 7 bases between. Germline CDR1 is SGHAT and CDR2 is FQNNGV. The CDR3 DNA is TGTGCCAGCCGGGGGTACCAAGAGACCCAGTACTTC. Amino acid sequence: CASRGYQETQYF. Together with reference TRBV11-2 and TRBJ2-5, the CDR3 gives the full variable domain: EAGVAQSPRYKIIEKRQSVAFWCNPISGHATLYWYQQILGQGPKLLIQFQNNGVVDDSQLPKDRFSAERLKGVDSTLKIQPAKLEDSAVYLCASRGYQETQYFGPGTRLLVL.

V usage is TRBV4-1 and J usage is TRBJ2-7; 11 nucleotides match TRBD2. The germline V gene encodes CDR1 MGHRA and CDR2 YSYEKL. The V gene end was trimmed by 0 bases and the J gene end by 3 bases; junction bases not matched to a gene: 4. The CDR3 contains 16 residues. As DNA, the CDR3 is TGCGCCAGCAGCCAAGATGCGACTAGCGGGAACTACGAGCAGTACTTC. It yields the protein CASSQDATSGNYEQYF.

This chain connects TRBV12-5 to TRBJ2-3; D unresolved. Germline values: CDR1 LGHNT, CDR2 FRNRAP. This CDR3 has 13 amino acids. Trimming removed 0 bases at V and 2 bases at J, with 3 bases between. CDR3 protein: CASGLVLTDTQYF. For the CDR3, the DNA is TGTGCTAGTGGTTTGGTACTCACAGATACGCAGTATTTT.

This clone was found a few times. J is TRBJ2-2 and V is TRBV9; maybe TRBD2 (5 bases). Deletions cut 3 bases from V and 7 bases from J, with 10 bases between. CDR1 is SGDLS and CDR2 is YYNGEE in the germline V gene. The CDR3 sequence is 13 residues long. The CDR3 DNA sequence: TGTGCCAGCAGCGAGCGGAGGTACGGGGAGCTGTTTTTT. This encodes CASSERRYGELFF. The full variable domain, rest sourced from reference TRBV9 and TRBJ2-2, is DSGVTQTPKHLITATGQRVTLRCSPRSGDLSVYWYQQSLDQGLQFLIQYYNGEERAKGNILERFSAQQFPDLHSELNLSSLELGDSALYFCASSERRYGELFFGEGSRLTVL.

Here the CDR3 reads CASSVEGASGQETQYF. The DNA for the CDR3 is TGTGCCAGCAGCGTAGAGGGAGCTAGCGGCCAAGAGACCCAGTACTTC. The genes are TRBV9 and TRBJ2-5, with TRBD2 matching 7 bases. Germline trimming cut 0 bases from V and 1 base from J; bases unmatched to any gene: 6. The CDR3 spans 16 residues. Germline loops: CDR1 SGDLS, CDR2 YYNGEE.

This sequence joins TRBV4-1 and TRBJ2-1; 7 bases match TRBD1. Looked up from germline, CDR1 is MGHRA and CDR2 is YSYEKL. V lost 3 bases to trimming and J lost 6 bases; unmatched junction nucleotides: 5. This CDR3 comprises 14 residues. Here the CDR3 DNA reads TGCGCCAGCAGCCATCCGGGACAGTTCAATGAGCAGTTCTTC. Translated, it gives CASSHPGQFNEQFF.

This clone has only one observation. The genes are TRBV2 and TRBJ2-2; 14 bases agree with TRBD2. V lost 6 bases to trimming and J lost 1 base; unmatched junction nucleotides: 4. Per the germline V gene, CDR1 is SNHLY and CDR2 is FYNNEI. This CDR3 contains 17 residues. CDR3 sequence: CASRTSGRALNTGELFF. Here the CDR3 DNA reads TGTGCCAGCAGGACTAGCGGGAGGGCCCTGAACACCGGGGAGCTGTTTTTT.

The chain uses TRBV7-9 and TRBJ2-7; TRBD2 matches 8 bases. V lost 6 bases, J lost 7 bases, and 8 bases stayed unmatched. CDR1 and CDR2 (germline): SEHNR, FQNEAQ (reference sequence). The CDR3 consists of 13 residues. CDR3 protein: CASRDGRDDEQYF. The CDR3 DNA reads as TGTGCCAGCAGGGACGGGAGGGACGATGAGCAGTACTTC.

This clone has a handful of counts. It is unclear where the CDR3 begins or ends on the DNA, so no DNA is shown, and the CDR3 is as TCRdb lists it. The chain carries TRBV6-5 and TRBJ1-1. The CDR3 length is 13 residues, termini included. The germline CDR1 and CDR2 sequences are MNHEY and SVGAGI. The CDR3 protein is CASSSSGNTEAFF.

V usage is TRBV2 and J usage is TRBJ1-5; D ambiguous. Germline CDR1 reads SNHLY; CDR2 reads FYNNEI. V gave up 7 bases and J gave up 2 bases, with 9 bases separating them. The CDR3 contains 13 residues. CDR3 sequence (DNA): TGTGCCAGCAAAGGTTCGGGCAATCAGCCCCAGCATTTT. Its translation is CASKGSGNQPQHF.

The V and J genes are TRBV6-1 and TRBJ2-2; TRBD2 matches at 7 bases. J gave up 6 bases and V 9 bases, and 1 base lay outside the gene matches. CDR1 is MNHNS, CDR2 SASEGT, per germline. This CDR3 has 11 residues. This chain's CDR3 is CASAGAGELFF. The CDR3 DNA is TGTGCCAGTGCGGGGGCCGGGGAGCTGTTTTTT.

This chain links TRBV11-2 with TRBJ2-1; 9 bases map to TRBD2. Looked up from germline, CDR1 is SGHAT and CDR2 is FQNNGV. This CDR3 is 15 amino acids long. Germline trimming cut 7 bases from V and 6 bases from J; bases unmatched to any gene: 10. Here the CDR3 DNA reads TGTGCCAGCATATCGAATAGCGGGAGTCTCAATGAGCAGTTCTTC. Translating it yields CASISNSGSLNEQFF.

The chain carries TRBV11-2 and TRBJ2-1; a possible D gene is TRBD2 (5 bases). The CDR3 has 17 amino acids. CDR1 SGHAT and CDR2 FQNNGV come from the germline V gene. The ends were cut back, 3 bases at V and 0 bases at J, with 15 bases in the middle. The CDR3 here is CASSFGPAVSSYNEQFF. CDR3 bases: TGTGCCAGCAGCTTCGGGCCAGCGGTGAGCTCCTACAATGAGCAGTTCTTC.

The chain recombines TRBV14 with TRBJ2-4, with D hard to call. The CDR3 spans 16 residues. The V and J ends lost 4 bases and 0 bases respectively, with 13 bases between them. Germline assignment: CDR1 SGHDN and CDR2 FVKESK. The CDR3 sequence is CASSPVSGLAKNIQYF. The CDR3 bases are TGTGCCAGCAGCCCGGTCTCGGGTCTAGCCAAAAACATTCAGTACTTC.